What follows is one T cell receptor beta chain and its context. No antigen is known for it. The donors, healthy Caucasians from Russia, were aged roughly 6 to 90. This specimen belongs to a study of blood T cells in healthy people across ages. A second PCR, run for about 7 to 12 cycles, used a sample-barcoded 5' primer plus a J-beta primer mix. Each CDR3 protein gets one entry after TCRdb re-called the 5' RACE reads with MiXCR. The table includes over a million distinct CDR3 sequences, about 42% detected once. Per germline, CDR1 SGHTA and CDR2 FQGTGA. Trimming pared 2 bases from V and 0 bases from J, leaving 11 bases between. The CDR3 length is 16 residues. Study results and limitations: The unknown donor CMV status may have confounded expanded clonotype changes. Roughly linearly, TCR beta diversity per million T cells fell as age increased.

The chain links TRBV7-3 to TRBJ2-4; D ambiguous. The TCR comes from a woman between 18 and 30 years old in good health. The sequencing input was blood. CDR3 region: CASSLGMVVAKNIQYF. The CDR3, as DNA: TGTGCCAGCAGCTTAGGGATGGTTGTAGCCAAAAACATTCAGTACTTC.